The clone carrying this T cell receptor beta chain was seen only a few times. Its antigen is currently unknown. This sample is drawn from a study of T cell repertoires in cytomegalovirus infection. In TCRdb, the reads were re-called with MiXCR into one record per CDR3 protein. This table has about 89,000 distinct CDR3 sequences, less than 30% appearing once. Sequences were derived from CD8+ T cells from cultured PBMCs, sampled from culture after CMV antigen stimulation. The receptor was isolated from a human donor in good health (CMV status not recorded). Some clones in this sample may be carry-over from other donors' samples.

The CDR3 bases are TGTGCCAGCAGCCCTCGGGACAGGGGCCCCTACGAGCAGTACTTC. Protein sequence: CASSPRDRGPYEQYF. The chain is built from TRBV7-9 and TRBJ2-7; 10 bases agree with TRBD1. The V and J ends lost 5 bases and 2 bases, in that order; junction bases with no gene match: 6. Per germline, CDR1 SEHNR and CDR2 FQNEAQ (reference sequence). CDR3 length: 15 amino acids. Combining the CDR3 with reference TRBV7-9 and TRBJ2-7 gives the whole variable domain DTGVSQNPRHKITKRGQNVTFRCDPISEHNRLYWYRQTLGQGPEFLTYFQNEAQLEKSRLLSDRFSAERPKGSFSTLEIQRTEQGDSAMYLCASSPRDRGPYEQYFGPGTRLTVT.